This T cell receptor (beta chain) stems from a study of shared clonotypes between healthy human individuals. This table comes from immunoSEQ multiplex PCR, and its TCRdb copy is limited to in-frame clones, with some not included. The sample holds 2 million to 2.5 million clones, roughly 95% seen once. Germline CDR1 reads SEHNR; CDR2 reads FQNEAQ (reference sequence). The CDR3 extends over 13 amino acids. Trimming stripped 0 bases from V and 6 bases from J, with 6 bases between. The source material was naive CD4+ T cells sorted from blood. Subset noted: CD45RA+ positively selected. This sequence originates from a man aged 18 to 29 in good health. The rearrangement links TRBV7-9 to TRBJ2-1; D ambiguous. In DNA, the CDR3 is TGTGCCAGCAGCTTAGCGAAGCCCAATGAGCAGTTCTTC. Translated: CASSLAKPNEQFF.